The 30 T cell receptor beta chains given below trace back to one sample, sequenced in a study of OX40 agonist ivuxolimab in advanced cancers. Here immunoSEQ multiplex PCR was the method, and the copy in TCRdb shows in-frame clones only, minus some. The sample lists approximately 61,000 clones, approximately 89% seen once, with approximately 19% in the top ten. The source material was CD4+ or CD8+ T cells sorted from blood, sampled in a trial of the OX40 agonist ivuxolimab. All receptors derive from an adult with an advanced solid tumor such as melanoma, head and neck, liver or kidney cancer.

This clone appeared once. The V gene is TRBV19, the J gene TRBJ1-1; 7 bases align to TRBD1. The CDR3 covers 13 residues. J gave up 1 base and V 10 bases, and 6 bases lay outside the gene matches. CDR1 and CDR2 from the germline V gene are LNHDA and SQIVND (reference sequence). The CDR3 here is CATRQGSNTEAFF. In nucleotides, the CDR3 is TGTGCCACCAGACAGGGTTCGAACACTGAAGCTTTCTTT.

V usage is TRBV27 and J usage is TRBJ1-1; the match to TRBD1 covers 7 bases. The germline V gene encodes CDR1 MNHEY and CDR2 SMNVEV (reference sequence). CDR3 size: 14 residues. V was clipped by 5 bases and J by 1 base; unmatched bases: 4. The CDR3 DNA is TGTGCCAGCAGTCACGGGACAGCGAACACTGAAGCTTTCTTT. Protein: CASSHGTANTEAFF.

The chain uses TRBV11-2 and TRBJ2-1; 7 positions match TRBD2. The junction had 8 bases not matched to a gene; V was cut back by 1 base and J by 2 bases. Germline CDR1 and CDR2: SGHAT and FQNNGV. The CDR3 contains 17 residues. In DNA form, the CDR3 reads TGTGCCAGCAGCTTAGGAAGTGCGGGGGTTACCTACAATGAGCAGTTCTTC. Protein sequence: CASSLGSAGVTYNEQFF.

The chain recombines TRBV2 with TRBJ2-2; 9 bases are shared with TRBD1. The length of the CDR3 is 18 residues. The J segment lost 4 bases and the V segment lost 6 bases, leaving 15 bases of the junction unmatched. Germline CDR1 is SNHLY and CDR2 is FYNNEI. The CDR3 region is CASRAHRGQGSITGELFF. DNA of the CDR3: TGTGCCAGCAGGGCGCACCGGGGACAGGGCTCCATCACCGGGGAGCTGTTTTTT.

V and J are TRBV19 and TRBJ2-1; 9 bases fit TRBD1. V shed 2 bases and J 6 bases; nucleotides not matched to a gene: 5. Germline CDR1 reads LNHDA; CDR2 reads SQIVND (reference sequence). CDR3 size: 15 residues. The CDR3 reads CASSIMRDRVNEQFF. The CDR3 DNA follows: TGTGCCAGTAGTATAATGAGGGACAGGGTCAATGAGCAGTTCTTC.

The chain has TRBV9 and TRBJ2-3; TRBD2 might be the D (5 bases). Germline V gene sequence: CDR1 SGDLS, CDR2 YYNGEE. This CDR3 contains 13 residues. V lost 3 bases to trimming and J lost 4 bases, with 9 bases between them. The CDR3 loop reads CASSALGSDTQYF. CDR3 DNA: TGTGCCAGCAGCGCACTAGGGTCAGATACGCAGTATTTT.

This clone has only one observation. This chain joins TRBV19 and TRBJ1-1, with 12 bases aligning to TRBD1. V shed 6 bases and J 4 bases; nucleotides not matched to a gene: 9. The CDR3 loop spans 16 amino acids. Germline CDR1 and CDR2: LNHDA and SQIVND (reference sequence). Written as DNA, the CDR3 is TGTGCCAGTAGGATGGGGGACAGGGGGCACGGCACTGAAGCTTTCTTT. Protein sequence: CASRMGDRGHGTEAFF.

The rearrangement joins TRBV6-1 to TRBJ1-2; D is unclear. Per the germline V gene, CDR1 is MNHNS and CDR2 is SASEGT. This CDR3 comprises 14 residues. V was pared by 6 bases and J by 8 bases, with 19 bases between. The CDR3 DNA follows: TGTGCCAGCAGCGCGATTCAGGTTATTTTGGGCTACACCTTC. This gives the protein CASSAIQVILGYTF.

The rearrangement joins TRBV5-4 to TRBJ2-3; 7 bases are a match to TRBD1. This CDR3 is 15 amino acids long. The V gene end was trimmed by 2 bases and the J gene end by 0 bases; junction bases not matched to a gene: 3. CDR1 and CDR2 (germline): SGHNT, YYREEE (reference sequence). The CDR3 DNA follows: TGTGCCAGCAGCTTTGGGGACAGTAGCACAGATACGCAGTATTTT. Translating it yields CASSFGDSSTDTQYF.

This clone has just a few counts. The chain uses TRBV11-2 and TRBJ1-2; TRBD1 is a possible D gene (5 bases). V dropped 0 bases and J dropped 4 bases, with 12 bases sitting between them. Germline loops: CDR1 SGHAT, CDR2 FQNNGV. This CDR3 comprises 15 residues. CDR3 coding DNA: TGTGCCAGCAGCTTAGAAGTAGGGGAGGGCTATGGCTACACCTTC. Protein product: CASSLEVGEGYGYTF. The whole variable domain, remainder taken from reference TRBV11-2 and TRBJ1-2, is EAGVAQSPRYKIIEKRQSVAFWCNPISGHATLYWYQQILGQGPKLLIQFQNNGVVDDSQLPKDRFSAERLKGVDSTLKIQPAKLEDSAVYLCASSLEVGEGYGYTFGSGTRLTVV.

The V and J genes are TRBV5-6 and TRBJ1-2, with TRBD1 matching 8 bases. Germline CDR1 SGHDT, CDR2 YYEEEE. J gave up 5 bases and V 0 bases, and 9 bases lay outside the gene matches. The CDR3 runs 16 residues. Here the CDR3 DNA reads TGTGCCAGCAGCTTGGAGGAAGCACAGGGGGTTTATGGCTACACCTTC. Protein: CASSLEEAQGVYGYTF.

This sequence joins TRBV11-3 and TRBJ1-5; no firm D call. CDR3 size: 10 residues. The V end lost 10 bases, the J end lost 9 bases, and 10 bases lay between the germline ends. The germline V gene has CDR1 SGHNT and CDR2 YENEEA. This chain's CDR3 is CANPLWPQHF. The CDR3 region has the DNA TGTGCCAACCCATTATGGCCCCAGCATTTT. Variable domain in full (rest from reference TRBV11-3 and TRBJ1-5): EAGVVQSPRYKIIEKKQPVAFWCNPISGHNTLYWYLQNLGQGPELLIRYENEEAVDDSQLPKDRFSAERLKGVDSTLKIQPAELGDSAVYLCANPLWPQHFGDGTRLSIL.

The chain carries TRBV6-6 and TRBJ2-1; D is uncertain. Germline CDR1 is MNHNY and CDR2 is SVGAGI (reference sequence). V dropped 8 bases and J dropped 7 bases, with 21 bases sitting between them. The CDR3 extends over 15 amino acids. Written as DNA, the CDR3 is TGTGCCAGCTTAAAGACATTTGAGGCTCAGAATGAGCAGTTCTTC. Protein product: CASLKTFEAQNEQFF.

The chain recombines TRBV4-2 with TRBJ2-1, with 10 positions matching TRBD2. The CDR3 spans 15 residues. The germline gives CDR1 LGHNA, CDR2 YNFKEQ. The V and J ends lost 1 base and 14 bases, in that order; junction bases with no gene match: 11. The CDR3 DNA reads TGTGCCAGCAGCCAAGTTAGCGGGGGGCTGGGGGAGGAGTTCTTC. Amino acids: CASSQVSGGLGEEFF.

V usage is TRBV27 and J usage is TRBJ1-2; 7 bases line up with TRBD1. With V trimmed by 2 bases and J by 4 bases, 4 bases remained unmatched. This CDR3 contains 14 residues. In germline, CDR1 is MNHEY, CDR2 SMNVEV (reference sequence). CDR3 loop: CASSLGGGLYGYTF. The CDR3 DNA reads TGTGCCAGCAGTTTAGGAGGGGGCCTCTATGGCTACACCTTC.

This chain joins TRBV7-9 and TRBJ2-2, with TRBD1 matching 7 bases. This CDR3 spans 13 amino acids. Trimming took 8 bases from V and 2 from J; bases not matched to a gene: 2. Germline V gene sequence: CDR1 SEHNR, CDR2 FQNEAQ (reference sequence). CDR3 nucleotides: TGTGCCAGCTGGGACAGAAACACCGGGGAGCTGTTTTTT. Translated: CASWDRNTGELFF.

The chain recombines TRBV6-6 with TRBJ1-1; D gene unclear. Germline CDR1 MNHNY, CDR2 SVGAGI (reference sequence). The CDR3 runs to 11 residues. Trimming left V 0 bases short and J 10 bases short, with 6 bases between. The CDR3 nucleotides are TGTGCCAGCAGTTACTCGATTGGAGCTTTCTTT. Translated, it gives CASSYSIGAFF.

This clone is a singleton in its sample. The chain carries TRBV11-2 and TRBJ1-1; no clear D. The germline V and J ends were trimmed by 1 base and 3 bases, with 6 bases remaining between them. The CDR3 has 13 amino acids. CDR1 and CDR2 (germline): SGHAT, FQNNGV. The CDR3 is CASSLAADTEAFF. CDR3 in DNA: TGTGCCAGCAGCTTAGCAGCGGACACTGAAGCTTTCTTT.

CDR3 in amino acids: CASSTRGRSNTEAFF. The CDR3 DNA sequence: TGTGCCAGTAGCACCCGTGGGAGATCGAACACTGAAGCTTTCTTT. V is TRBV19 and J is TRBJ1-1; no reliable D call. Germline loops: CDR1 LNHDA, CDR2 SQIVND (reference sequence). This CDR3 is 15 amino acids long. V lost 6 bases to trimming and J lost 1 base, with 15 bases between them.

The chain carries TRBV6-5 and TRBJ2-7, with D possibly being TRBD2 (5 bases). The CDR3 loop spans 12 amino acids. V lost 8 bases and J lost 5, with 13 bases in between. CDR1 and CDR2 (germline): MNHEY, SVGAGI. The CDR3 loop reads CASCSTGNEQYF. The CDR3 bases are TGTGCCAGCTGTTCCACGGGGAACGAGCAGTACTTC.

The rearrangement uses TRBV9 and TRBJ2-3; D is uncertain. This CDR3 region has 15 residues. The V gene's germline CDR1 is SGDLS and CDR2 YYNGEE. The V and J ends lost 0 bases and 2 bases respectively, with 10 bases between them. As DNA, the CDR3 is TGTGCCAGCAGCGTAGGTGTAGATTCCACAGATACGCAGTATTTT. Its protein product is CASSVGVDSTDTQYF.

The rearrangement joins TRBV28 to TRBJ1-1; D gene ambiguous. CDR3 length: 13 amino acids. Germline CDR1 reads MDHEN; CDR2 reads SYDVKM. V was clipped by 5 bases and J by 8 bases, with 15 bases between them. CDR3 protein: CASSQGRFSEAFF. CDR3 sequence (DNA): TGTGCCAGCAGTCAAGGACGTTTCTCGGAAGCTTTCTTT.

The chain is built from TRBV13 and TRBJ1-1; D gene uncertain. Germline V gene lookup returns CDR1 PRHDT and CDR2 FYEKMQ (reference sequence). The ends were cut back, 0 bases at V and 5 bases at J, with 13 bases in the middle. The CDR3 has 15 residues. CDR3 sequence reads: CASSLGLRLVTEAFF. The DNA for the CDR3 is TGTGCCAGCAGCTTAGGCCTAAGGCTGGTGACTGAAGCTTTCTTT.

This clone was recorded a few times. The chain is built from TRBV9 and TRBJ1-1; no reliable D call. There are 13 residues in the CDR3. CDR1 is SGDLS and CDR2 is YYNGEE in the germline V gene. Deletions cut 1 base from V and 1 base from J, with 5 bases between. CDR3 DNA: TGTGCCAGCAGCGTATATGAGAACACTGAAGCTTTCTTT. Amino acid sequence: CASSVYENTEAFF.

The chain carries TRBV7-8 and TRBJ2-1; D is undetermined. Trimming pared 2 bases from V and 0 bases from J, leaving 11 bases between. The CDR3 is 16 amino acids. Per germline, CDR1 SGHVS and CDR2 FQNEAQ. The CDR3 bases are TGTGCCAGCAGCTTATCGGCCGCTAGCTCCTACAATGAGCAGTTCTTC. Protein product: CASSLSAASSYNEQFF.

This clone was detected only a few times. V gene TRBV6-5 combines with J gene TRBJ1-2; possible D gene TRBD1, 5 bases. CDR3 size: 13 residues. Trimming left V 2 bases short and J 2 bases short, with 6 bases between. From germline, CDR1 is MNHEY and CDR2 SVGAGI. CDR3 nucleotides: TGTGCCAGCAGTTACGGGGGGAACTATGGCTACACCTTC. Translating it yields CASSYGGNYGYTF.

In DNA form, the CDR3 reads TGTGCCAGCAGGTCGGGACTAGCGGGGAGCAATGAGCAGTTCTTC. It translates to CASRSGLAGSNEQFF. This chain links TRBV7-9 with TRBJ2-1; 13 nucleotides match TRBD2. Germline loops: CDR1 SEHNR, CDR2 FQNEAQ (reference sequence). This CDR3 has 15 amino acids. The junction had 5 bases not matched to a gene; V was cut back by 6 bases and J by 6 bases.

This CDR3 reads CASSDGTGHNEQFF. The CDR3, as DNA: TGTGCCAGCAGTGACGGCACTGGCCACAATGAGCAGTTCTTC. This chain uses TRBV6-1 with TRBJ2-1; D unresolved. The CDR3 contains 14 residues. Germline-derived CDR1 and CDR2 are MNHNS and SASEGT. Trimming pared 3 bases from V and 5 bases from J, leaving 11 bases between.

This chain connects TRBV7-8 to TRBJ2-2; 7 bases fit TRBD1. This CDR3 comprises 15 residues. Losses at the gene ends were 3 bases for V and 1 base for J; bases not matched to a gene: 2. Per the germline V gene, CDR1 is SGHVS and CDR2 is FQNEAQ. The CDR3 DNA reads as TGTGCCAGCAGCTTGGGGACAGAGAACACCGGGGAGCTGTTTTTT. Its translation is CASSLGTENTGELFF.

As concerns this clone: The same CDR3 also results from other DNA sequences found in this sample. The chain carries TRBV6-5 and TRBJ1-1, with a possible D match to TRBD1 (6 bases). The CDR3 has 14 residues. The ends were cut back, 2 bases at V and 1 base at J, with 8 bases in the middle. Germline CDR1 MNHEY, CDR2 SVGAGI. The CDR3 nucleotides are TGTGCCAGCAGTTACGGGGGGCCGAACACTGAAGCTTTCTTT. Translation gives CASSYGGPNTEAFF.